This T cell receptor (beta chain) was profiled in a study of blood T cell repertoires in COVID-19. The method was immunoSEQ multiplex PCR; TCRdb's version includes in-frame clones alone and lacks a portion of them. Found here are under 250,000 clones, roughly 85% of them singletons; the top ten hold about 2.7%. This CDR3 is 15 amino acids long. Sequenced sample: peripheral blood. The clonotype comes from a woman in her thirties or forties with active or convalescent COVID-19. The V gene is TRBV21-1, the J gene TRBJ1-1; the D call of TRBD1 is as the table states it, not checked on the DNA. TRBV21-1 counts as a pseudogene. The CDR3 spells CASSLSQGASAEAFF. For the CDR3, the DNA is TGTGCCAGCAGCTTGTCACAGGGAGCAAGCGCTGAAGCTTTCTTT.